The TCR beta chain described here comes from a study of vaccination and CD4 T cells after COVID-19. Study details: Post-COVID draws came a median approximately 94 days after diagnosis (range 35 to 161). General observations from the study: From roughly 21 to 40, the median of SARS-CoV-2-reactive clonotypes rose without reaching significance.

This clonotype turned up a few times. Its matching antigen is unknown. The Oncomine TCR Beta short-read assay was applied to DNA of cultured CD4+ T cells. Investigators isolated genomic DNA from cultured CD4+ T cells. MiXCR, applied by TCRdb to the PCR reads, yields one record per CDR3 protein. The sample carries more than 15,000 distinct CDR3 sequences, under 45% recorded once. Sample treatment: roughly 10-day PBMC culture with coronavirus spike peptide pools or control peptides (ViraFEST assay). ViraFEST relied on peptide pools to expand antigen-specific T cells; the TCRs were sequenced afterward. This TCR was recovered from a human donor who had recovered from COVID-19. The starting material was CD4+ T cells from blood, cultured in vitro, obtained before SARS-CoV-2 vaccination.

CDR3 bases: TGCGCCAGCAGCCAAGATGGGGGGACAGGGGTTCAGCCCCAGCATTTT. It is translated as CASSQDGGTGVQPQHF. The chain joins TRBV4-1 to TRBJ1-5; 10 bases agree with TRBD1. The CDR3 is 16 amino acids. Germline values: CDR1 MGHRA, CDR2 YSYEKL. V shed 0 bases, J shed 6 bases, and the junction held 5 bases outside the gene matches.